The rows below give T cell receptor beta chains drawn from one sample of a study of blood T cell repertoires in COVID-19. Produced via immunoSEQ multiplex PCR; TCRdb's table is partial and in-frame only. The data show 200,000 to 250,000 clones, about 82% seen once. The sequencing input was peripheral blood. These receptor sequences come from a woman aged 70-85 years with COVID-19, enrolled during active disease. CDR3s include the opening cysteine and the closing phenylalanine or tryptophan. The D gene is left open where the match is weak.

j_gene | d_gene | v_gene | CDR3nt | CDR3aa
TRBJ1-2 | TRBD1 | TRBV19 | TGTGCCAGTAGTCCGCAGGGGGTTCACTATGGCTACACCTTC | CASSPQGVHYGYTF
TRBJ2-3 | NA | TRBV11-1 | TGTGCCAGCAGCGGCGAGCGGGCCCCTCGAGGGGATACGCAGTATTTT | CASSGERAPRGDTQYF
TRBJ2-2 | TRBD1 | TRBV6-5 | TGTGCCAGCGGGACAGCTCAGAAGAACACCGGGGAGCTGTTTTTT | CASGTAQKNTGELFF
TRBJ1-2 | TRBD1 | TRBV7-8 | TGTGCCAGCAGCCGTAAGGTCGGGGACAGGGTAGGAAATGGCTACACCTTC | CASSRKVGDRVGNGYTF
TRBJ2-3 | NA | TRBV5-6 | TGTGCCAGCGAGGCTAGCGCTAGCACAGATACGCAGTATTTT | CASEASASTDTQYF
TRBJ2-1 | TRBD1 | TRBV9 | TGTGCCAGCAGCCCTCGGACAGGGCCGCAGCTTGGGCAGTTCTTC | CASSPRTGPQLGQFF
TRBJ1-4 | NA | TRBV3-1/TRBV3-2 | TGTGCCAGCAGCCAAGATGGGCCGGGGGGTGAAAAACTGTTTTTT | CASSQDGPGGEKLFF
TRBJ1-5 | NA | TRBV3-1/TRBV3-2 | TGTGCCAGCAGCCAATCCGACTGTTATAGCAATCAGCCCCAGCATTTT | CASSQSDCYSNQPQHF
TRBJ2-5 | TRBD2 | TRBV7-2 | TGTGCCAGCAGCGTGGGACTAGCGGGGGGGAAAGAGACCCAGTACTTC | CASSVGLAGGKETQYF
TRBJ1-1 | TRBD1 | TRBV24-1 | TGTGCCACCAGTGATATTACAGGGGGCCGTCGAGGAGCTTTCTTT | CATSDITGGRRGAFF
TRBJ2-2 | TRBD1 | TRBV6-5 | TGTGCCAGCAGTTACTCCGGGACAGGGGACGGGGAGCTGTTTTTT | CASSYSGTGDGELFF
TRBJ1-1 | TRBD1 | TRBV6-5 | TGTGCCAGCAGTCACAGGGGGACTGAAGCTTTCTTT | CASSHRGTEAFF
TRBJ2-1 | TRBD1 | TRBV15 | TGTGCCACCAGCAGGGACAGGGGAATGGGTCATGAGCAGTTCTTC | CATSRDRGMGHEQFF
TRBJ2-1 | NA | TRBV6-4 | TGTGCCAGCAGTGATAGGCAGGGTTCCTACAATGAGCAGTTCTTC | CASSDRQGSYNEQFF